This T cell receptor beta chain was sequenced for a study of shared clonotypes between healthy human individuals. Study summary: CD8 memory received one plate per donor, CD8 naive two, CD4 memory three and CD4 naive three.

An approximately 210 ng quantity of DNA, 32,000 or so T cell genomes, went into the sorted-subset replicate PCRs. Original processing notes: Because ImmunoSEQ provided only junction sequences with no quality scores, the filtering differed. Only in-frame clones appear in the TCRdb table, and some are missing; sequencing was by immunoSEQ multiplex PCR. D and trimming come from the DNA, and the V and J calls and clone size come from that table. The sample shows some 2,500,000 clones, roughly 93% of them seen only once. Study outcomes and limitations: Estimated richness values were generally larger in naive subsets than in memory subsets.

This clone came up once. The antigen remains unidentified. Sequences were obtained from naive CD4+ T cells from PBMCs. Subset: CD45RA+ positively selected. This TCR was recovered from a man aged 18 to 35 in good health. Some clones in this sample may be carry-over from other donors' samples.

The CDR3 protein is CASSFGGHNNEQFF. In DNA form, the CDR3 reads TGCGCCAGCAGCTTCGGTGGGCACAACAATGAGCAGTTCTTC. The rearrangement uses TRBV5-1 and TRBJ2-1, with D uncertain. Germline V gene sequence: CDR1 SGHRS, CDR2 YFSETQ. This CDR3 has 14 amino acids. V was cut by 2 bases and J by 5 bases, with 11 bases left in between.